Listed below are T cell receptor beta chains from one sample, sequenced in a study of graft-versus-host responses after intestinal transplantation. TCRdb's copy holds only in-frame clones and misses some; the assay was immunoSEQ multiplex PCR. The sample has under 20,000 clones, approximately 95% seen once. Sequencing was performed on PBMCs, taken 23 days after intestinal transplant. Receptors were obtained from a human patient who received an intestinal transplant, so some T cells may come from the graft donor. The CDR3 runs from the conserved cysteine through the conserved F or W. The D gene is left open where the match is weak. Some rows have no size entry. The others give once, few or many, or a class for an expanded clone.

CDR3 DNA: TGTGCCAGCAGCTTAGACAGGGCAGATCAGCCCCAGCATTTT
CDR3 protein: CASSLDRADQPQHF
V gene: TRBV11-2
D gene: .
J gene: TRBJ1-5
clone size: .

CDR3 DNA: TGTGCCAGCAGCATAGGGACCCATCAGCCCCAGCATTTT
CDR3 protein: CASSIGTHQPQHF
V gene: TRBV13
D gene: .
J gene: TRBJ1-5
clone size: .

CDR3 DNA: TGTGCCTGGAGTGGTCTGGAGGCTTCTATCGATGAGCAGTTCTTC
CDR3 protein: CAWSGLEASIDEQFF
V gene: TRBV30
D gene: .
J gene: TRBJ2-1
clone size: once

CDR3 DNA: TGTGCCAGCAGATCAACAGGGGGCTGGGGCAAAAACATTCAGTACTTC
CDR3 protein: CASRSTGGWGKNIQYF
V gene: TRBV27
D gene: TRBD1
J gene: TRBJ2-4
clone size: once

CDR3 DNA: TGTGCCAGCAGGCGCGGACAGCGCAGTAATCAGCCCCAGCATTTT
CDR3 protein: CASRRGQRSNQPQHF
V gene: TRBV6-5
D gene: .
J gene: TRBJ1-5
clone size: .

CDR3 DNA: TGCGCCAGCAGCCAGGCTAGCGGGAGGAGGAATGAGCAGTTCTTC
CDR3 protein: CASSQASGRRNEQFF
V gene: TRBV4-1
D gene: TRBD2
J gene: TRBJ2-1
clone size: .

CDR3 DNA: TGTGCCTGGAGTACTGGGACAGGCTATGGCTACACCTTC
CDR3 protein: CAWSTGTGYGYTF
V gene: TRBV30
D gene: TRBD1
J gene: TRBJ1-2
clone size: .

CDR3 DNA: TGTGCCAGCAGTTTATCCGGACAGGCGTTCTACGAGCAGTACTTC
CDR3 protein: CASSLSGQAFYEQYF
V gene: TRBV27
D gene: TRBD1
J gene: TRBJ2-7
clone size: .

CDR3 DNA: TGTGCCAGCAGCAGGGGCCGTGCAACTAATGAAAAACTGTTTTTT
CDR3 protein: CASSRGRATNEKLFF
V gene: TRBV11-2
D gene: .
J gene: TRBJ1-4
clone size: .

CDR3 DNA: TGCAGCGTCGAAGGGGGCAGGGCACAAGAGACCCAGTACTTC
CDR3 protein: CSVEGGRAQETQYF
V gene: TRBV29-1
D gene: TRBD1
J gene: TRBJ2-5
clone size: .

CDR3 DNA: TGCACCAGCAGCCAAGACTGTCAGGGGCAGTTTTCTGGAAACACCATATATTTT
CDR3 protein: CTSSQDCQGQFSGNTIYF
V gene: TRBV1
D gene: .
J gene: TRBJ1-3
clone size: .

CDR3 DNA: TGTGCCAGCAGCTTGGTTAGCGAGGGCGGGGAGCTGTTTTTT
CDR3 protein: CASSLVSEGGELFF
V gene: TRBV5-6
D gene: .
J gene: TRBJ2-2
clone size: .

CDR3 DNA: TGTGCCACCAGCAGAGATGCTGGGCTAACGGGAGAGACCCAGTACTTC
CDR3 protein: CATSRDAGLTGETQYF
V gene: TRBV15
D gene: .
J gene: TRBJ2-5
clone size: .

CDR3 DNA: TGTGCCAGCAGCTTTTTTGAATCGGTCTCCTACAATGAGCAGTTCTTC
CDR3 protein: CASSFFESVSYNEQFF
V gene: TRBV7-9
D gene: .
J gene: TRBJ2-1
clone size: .

CDR3 DNA: TGTGCCAGCAGTTTAGTAGGCGGGGGACAAGGACCCTACGAGCAGTACTTC
CDR3 protein: CASSLVGGGQGPYEQYF
V gene: TRBV27
D gene: .
J gene: TRBJ2-7
clone size: .

CDR3 DNA: TGTGCCTGGGAAGGGGTTAGGGTGAACACTGAAGCTTTCTTT
CDR3 protein: CAWEGVRVNTEAFF
V gene: TRBV30
D gene: .
J gene: TRBJ1-1
clone size: once

CDR3 DNA: TGTGCCAGCAGTCACAGCGGGGGCGATGAGCAGTTCTTC
CDR3 protein: CASSHSGGDEQFF
V gene: TRBV7-9
D gene: TRBD2
J gene: TRBJ2-1
clone size: .

CDR3 DNA: TGTGCCAGCAGAGAGGTGAGACAGTGGGGAGATACGCAGTATTTT
CDR3 protein: CASREVRQWGDTQYF
V gene: TRBV27
D gene: .
J gene: TRBJ2-3
clone size: .

CDR3 DNA: TGTGCTAGTGGTCAGAGCGGGAAAGAGACCCAGTACTTC
CDR3 protein: CASGQSGKETQYF
V gene: TRBV12-5
D gene: TRBD2
J gene: TRBJ2-5
clone size: .

CDR3 DNA: TGTGCCAGCAGTATCTTGGACAGTTCCTACGAGCAGTACTTC
CDR3 protein: CASSILDSSYEQYF
V gene: TRBV27
D gene: .
J gene: TRBJ2-7
clone size: .

CDR3 DNA: TGTGCCAGCAGTGAATTTATTGGACAGACCTACGAGCAGTACTTC
CDR3 protein: CASSEFIGQTYEQYF
V gene: TRBV6-1
D gene: .
J gene: TRBJ2-7
clone size: .

CDR3 DNA: TGCGCCAGCAGCCGGGGACTAGGCGACACCGGGGAGCTGTTTTTT
CDR3 protein: CASSRGLGDTGELFF
V gene: TRBV5-1
D gene: TRBD2
J gene: TRBJ2-2
clone size: few

CDR3 DNA: TGTGCCAGCAGCTTGACGGGGAGTGATGGCTACACCTTC
CDR3 protein: CASSLTGSDGYTF
V gene: TRBV5-4
D gene: .
J gene: TRBJ1-2
clone size: .

CDR3 DNA: TGTGCCACCAGCAGAGAGGGCGATCAGCCCCAGCATTTT
CDR3 protein: CATSREGDQPQHF
V gene: TRBV15
D gene: .
J gene: TRBJ1-5
clone size: .